This T cell receptor (beta chain) was recorded in a study of T cell repertoires in cytomegalovirus infection. Across the whole study: A matching HLA type, together with CMV infection, was signaled by public TCR beta signatures. Whole-study results and caveats: HLA-C-restricted CMV-specific TCR beta clonotypes prevailed in the ex vivo response.

This clonotype came up a few times. The antigen remains undetermined. MiXCR was run by TCRdb on the reads, yielding one entry per CDR3 protein. The sample yields approximately 1,000,000 distinct CDR3 sequences, around 29% seen once. The CDR3 has 12 residues. V was clipped by 3 bases and J by 10 bases, with 10 bases between them. The specimen was cultured CD8+ T cells from PBMCs, collected from culture after CMV antigen stimulation. The TCR originated in a human donor in good health (CMV status not recorded). Some clones in this sample may be carry-over from other donors' samples. The chain uses TRBV12-3 or TRBV12-4 and TRBJ2-1, with D uncertain. CDR3: CASSLVALEQFF. Written as DNA, the CDR3 is TGTGCCAGCAGTTTGGTCGCCCTCGAGCAGTTCTTC.